The TCR beta chain under discussion was sequenced for a study of blood T cells in healthy people across ages. Turning to the study itself: Template switching picked up about one barcoded beta molecule for each two T cells. Regarding the study as a whole: Roughly linearly, TCR beta diversity per million T cells fell as age increased.

Note on this clonotype: Its antigen is unknown.

The CDR3 is 15 residues long. CDR1 SGHRS and CDR2 YFSETQ come from the germline V gene. The V and J ends lost 3 bases and 10 bases, in that order; junction bases with no gene match: 9. For the second PCR, which ran for roughly 6 to 11 cycles, a sample-barcoded 5' primer and a J-beta primer mix were used. Each sample yielded at least 3 million CDR3-containing paired-end reads. MiXCR, run by TCRdb on the 5' RACE reads, gives a single entry per CDR3 protein. The table records approximately 1,700,000 distinct CDR3 sequences, around 42% of them present only once. Extractions gave at least 5.5 micrograms of total RNA per sample.

The V call is TRBV5-1, the J call TRBJ2-1, with TRBD2 identical over 11 bases. The sequenced sample was blood. The clonotype comes from a human donor in good health. The CDR3 region is CASSSSSGGAGEQFF. The CDR3 nucleotides read TGCGCCAGCAGCTCGAGTAGCGGGGGGGCCGGAGAGCAGTTCTTC.